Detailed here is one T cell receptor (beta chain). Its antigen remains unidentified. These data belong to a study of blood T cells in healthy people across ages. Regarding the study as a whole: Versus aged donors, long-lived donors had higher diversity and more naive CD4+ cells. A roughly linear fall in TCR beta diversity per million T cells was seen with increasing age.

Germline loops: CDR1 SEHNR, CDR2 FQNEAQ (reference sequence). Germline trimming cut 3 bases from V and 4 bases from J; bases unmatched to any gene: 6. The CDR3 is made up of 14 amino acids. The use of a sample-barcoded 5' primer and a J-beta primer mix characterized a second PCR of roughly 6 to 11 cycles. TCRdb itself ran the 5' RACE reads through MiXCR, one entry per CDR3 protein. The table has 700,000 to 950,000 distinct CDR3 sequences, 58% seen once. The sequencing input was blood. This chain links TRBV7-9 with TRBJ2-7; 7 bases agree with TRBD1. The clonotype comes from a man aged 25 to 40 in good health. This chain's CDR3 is CASSFGTALYEQYF. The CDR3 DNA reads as TGTGCCAGCAGCTTCGGGACAGCCCTTTACGAGCAGTACTTC.